Listed below are T cell receptor beta chains from one sample, sequenced in a study of CD8 T cells in ankylosing spondylitis. TCRdb re-analysed the 5' RACE reads in MiXCR, keeping a single row per CDR3 protein. The data contain 800,000 to 900,000 distinct CDR3 sequences, 10% to 15% of them singletons. The sequenced sample was blood, either unsorted or a sorted T cell fraction (not recorded which). These receptors were collected from a male donor with ankylosing spondylitis. Each CDR3 is given with its conserved first and last residue. D genes are given only for firm matches. Clone size appears in some rows only: once, few, many, or a class for an expanded clone.

V gene	D gene	clone size	J gene	CDR3 DNA	CDR3 protein
TRBV5-1	TRBD1	many	TRBJ1-1	TGCGCCAGCAGGTCCGGGACAGAAACTGAAGCTTTCTTT	CASRSGTETEAFF
TRBV20-1	-	-	TRBJ2-3	TGCAGTCCCAAAAAAGCAGATACGCAGTATTTT	CSPKKADTQYF
TRBV6-1	-	few	TRBJ2-7	TGTGCCAGCAGCCGTCTCCCCGGGACGGTCGGTACCGAGCAGTACTTC	CASSRLPGTVGTEQYF
TRBV18	-	-	TRBJ2-7	TGTGCCAGCTCACCAAAGCGTGAGTACGAGCAGTACTTC	CASSPKREYEQYF
TRBV7-9	TRBD2	few	TRBJ2-3	TGTGCCAGCAGCCCCGGACTAGCGGAAAGCACAGATACGCAGTATTTT	CASSPGLAESTDTQYF
TRBV6-1	-	-	TRBJ2-3	TGTGCCAGCAAGGCAGGGTTCACAGATACGCAGTATTTT	CASKAGFTDTQYF
TRBV20-1	TRBD1	few	TRBJ2-7	TGCAGTGCTAGATCCTACAGGGGGCAATACGAGCAGTACTTC	CSARSYRGQYEQYF
TRBV5-1	TRBD1	-	TRBJ1-1	TGCGCCAGCACCGGGACAGGGGTGGGTACTGAAGCTTTCTTT	CASTGTGVGTEAFF
TRBV10-2	TRBD2	-	TRBJ2-1	TGCGCCAGCATCTGGACTAGCTCCCGCTACAATGAGCAGTTCTTC	CASIWTSSRYNEQFF
TRBV7-2	-	many	TRBJ2-5	TGTGCCAGCAGCTCAGGAGGGTCTCAAGAGACCCAGTACTTC	CASSSGGSQETQYF
TRBV7-2	-	few	TRBJ1-5	TGTGCCAGCAGCGCATGGGCAGGGGTTAATCAGCCCCAGCATTTT	CASSAWAGVNQPQHF
TRBV6-2/TRBV6-3	TRBD2	-	TRBJ2-1	TGTGCCAGCAGTTTTCCGGGACTAGGGATCTACAATGAGCAGTTCTTC	CASSFPGLGIYNEQFF
TRBV24-1	TRBD2	few	TRBJ2-3	TGTGCCACCAGTGACATGCGGGGGGATAATACGCAGTATTTT	CATSDMRGDNTQYF
TRBV10-3	-	few	TRBJ2-1	TGTGCCATCAGTGACCCGACTCGAAAAGGGAATGAGCAGTTCTTC	CAISDPTRKGNEQFF
TRBV20-1	TRBD2	few	TRBJ2-7	TGCAGTGCCATCACTCCGGGACTAGCGGGGGAGCAGTACTTC	CSAITPGLAGEQYF
TRBV10-3	TRBD1	once	TRBJ2-5	TGTGCCATCAAGCACCGGGACAGTGCTGAAGAGACCCAGTACTTC	CAIKHRDSAEETQYF
TRBV5-1	-	few	TRBJ1-1	TGCGCCAGTCGGGGGAAAACTGAAGCTTTCTTT	CASRGKTEAFF
TRBV7-9	-	many	TRBJ1-1	TGTGCCAGCAGCCCCCCGCCGAACACTGAAGCTTTCTTT	CASSPPPNTEAFF
TRBV4-3	-	-	TRBJ1-3	TGCGCCAGCAGCCAAGGAGTAGCTGGAAACACCATATATTTT	CASSQGVAGNTIYF
TRBV4-2	-	-	TRBJ1-6	TGTGCCAGCAGCCAGAGGCAGGACTATAATTCACCCCTCCACTTT	CASSQRQDYNSPLHF
TRBV24-1	-	few	TRBJ1-5	TGTGCCACCAGTGATAGCACCTTCAGCAATCAGCCCCAGCATTTT	CATSDSTFSNQPQHF
TRBV6-2/TRBV6-3	-	-	TRBJ2-7	TGTGCCAGCAGCCCGACAGGTACATCCTACGAGCAGTACTTC	CASSPTGTSYEQYF